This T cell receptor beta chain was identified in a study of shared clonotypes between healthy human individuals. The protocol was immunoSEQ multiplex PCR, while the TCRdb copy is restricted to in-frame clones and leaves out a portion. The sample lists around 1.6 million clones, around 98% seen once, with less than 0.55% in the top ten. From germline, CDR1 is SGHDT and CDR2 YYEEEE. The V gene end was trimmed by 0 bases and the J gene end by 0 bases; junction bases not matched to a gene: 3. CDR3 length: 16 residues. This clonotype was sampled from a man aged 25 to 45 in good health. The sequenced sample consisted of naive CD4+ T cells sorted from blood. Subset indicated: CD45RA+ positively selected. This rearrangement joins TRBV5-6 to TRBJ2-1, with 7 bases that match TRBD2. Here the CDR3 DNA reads TGTGCCAGCAGCTTGGCCCCTAGCGGCTCCTACAATGAGCAGTTCTTC. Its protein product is CASSLAPSGSYNEQFF.